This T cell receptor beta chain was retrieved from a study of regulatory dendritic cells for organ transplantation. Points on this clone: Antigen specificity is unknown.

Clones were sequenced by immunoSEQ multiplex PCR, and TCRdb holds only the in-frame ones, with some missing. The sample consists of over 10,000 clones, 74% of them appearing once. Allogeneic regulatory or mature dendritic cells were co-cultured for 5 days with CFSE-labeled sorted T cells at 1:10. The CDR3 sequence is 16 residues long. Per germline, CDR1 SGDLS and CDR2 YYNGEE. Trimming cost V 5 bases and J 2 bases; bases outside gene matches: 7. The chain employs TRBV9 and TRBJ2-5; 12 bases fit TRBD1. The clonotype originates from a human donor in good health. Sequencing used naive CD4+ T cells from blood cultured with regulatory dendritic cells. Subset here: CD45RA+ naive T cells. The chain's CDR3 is CASSPGTGGMQETQYF. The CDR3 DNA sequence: TGTGCCAGCAGTCCCGGGACAGGGGGCATGCAAGAGACCCAGTACTTC.